This T cell receptor (beta chain) appears in the sequencing data of a study of T cell repertoires in cytomegalovirus infection. About the study: Indicated by public TCR beta signatures were CMV infection and matching HLA type.

General observations from the study: HLA-C-restricted CMV-specific TCR beta clonotypes were dominant in the ex vivo response. Individuals carrying CMV plus the relevant HLA were identified by cumulative frequency of public TCR beta families.

This clonotype has only a few counts. The antigen is undetermined. The CDR3 extends over 16 amino acids. Germline-derived CDR1 and CDR2 are SEHNR and FQNEAQ (reference sequence). V lost 2 bases and J lost 7, with 18 bases in between. TCRdb redid the calling of the reads with MiXCR, one entry per CDR3 protein. The sample records fewer than 400,000 distinct CDR3 sequences, less than 20% being singletons. V is TRBV7-9 and J is TRBJ2-1, with D perhaps matching TRBD2 (6 bases). Sequencing was carried out using PBMCs. The TCR comes from a human donor in good health (CMV status not recorded). Some clones in this sample may be carry-over from other donors' samples. The CDR3 sequence: CASSLYRELVGNEQFF. The CDR3, as DNA: TGTGCCAGCAGCTTATACCGGGAGTTGGTAGGAAATGAGCAGTTCTTC.